The 16 T cell receptor beta chains in this list originate from one sample, sequenced in a study of blood T cells in healthy people across ages. Primed by a sample-barcoded 5' primer and a J-beta primer mix, a second PCR proceeded for about 6 to 12 cycles. TCRdb re-called the 5' RACE reads through MiXCR, storing one row per CDR3 protein. Of 500,000 to 600,000 distinct CDR3 sequences listed, 25% to 30% are singletons. Sequencing was done on a sample of blood. The receptors were sampled from a woman in her 70s in good health.

The chain uses TRBV4-3 and TRBJ2-1, with 10 bases lining up with TRBD2. The CDR3 runs to 20 residues. After removal of 0 bases from V and 9 bases from J, the junction contained 20 bases not matched to a gene. Germline V gene lookup returns CDR1 LGHNA and CDR2 YSLEER. The CDR3, as DNA: TGCGCCAGCAGCCAAGATCGTTGGCTAGCGGGGGCCAGGTTTAGGGGTGAGCAGTTCTTC. Translation: CASSQDRWLAGARFRGEQFF.

This clonotype has just a few counts. V usage is TRBV9 and J usage is TRBJ1-1, with D possibly matching TRBD1 (6 bases). The germline V gene has CDR1 SGDLS and CDR2 YYNGEE. This CDR3 has 16 residues. The V end lost 3 bases, the J end lost 5 bases, and 20 bases lay between the germline ends. CDR3 nucleotide sequence: TGTGCCAGCAGCGCCACCCCCGAACAGGGTCGGACTGAAGCTTTCTTT. Translated: CASSATPEQGRTEAFF.

This clonotype has just a few counts. This chain connects TRBV2 to TRBJ1-5, with D perhaps matching TRBD1 (6 bases). CDR1 is SNHLY, CDR2 FYNNEI, per germline. This CDR3 comprises 13 residues. V dropped 7 bases and J dropped 6 bases, with 13 bases sitting between them. The CDR3 loop reads CASKGVGFQPQHF. DNA of the CDR3: TGTGCCAGCAAGGGGGTAGGTTTTCAGCCCCAGCATTTT.

In its sample, this clonotype was seen a few times. This rearrangement joins TRBV18 to TRBJ1-3; D call uncertain. V was cut by 8 bases and J by 0 bases, with 17 bases left in between. The CDR3 has 16 residues. Germline lookup yields CDR1 KGHSH and CDR2 LQKENI. The CDR3 DNA is TGTGCCAGCACGCTAACTGGACGGGTCTCTGGAAACACCATATATTTT. Encoded protein: CASTLTGRVSGNTIYF.

The rearrangement links TRBV7-8 to TRBJ2-4; the match to TRBD1 covers 9 bases. This CDR3 is built from 16 residues. Trimming at V came to 4 bases and at J to 1 base, leaving 5 bases not matched to a gene. Germline CDR1 reads SGHVS; CDR2 reads FQNEAQ. The CDR3 here is CASSSADRGAKNIQYF. The CDR3 DNA reads as TGTGCCAGCAGCTCAGCAGACAGGGGGGCCAAAAACATTCAGTACTTC. Using reference TRBV7-8 and TRBJ2-4 for the parts outside the CDR3, the full variable domain is GAGVSQSPRYKVAKRGQDVALRCDPISGHVSLFWYQQALGQGPEFLTYFQNEAQLDKSGLPSDRFFAERPEGSVSTLKIQRTQQEDSAVYLCASSSADRGAKNIQYFGAGTRLSVL.

The J gene is TRBJ2-7, the V gene TRBV6-5, with TRBD2 identical over 10 bases. Germline lookup yields CDR1 MNHEY and CDR2 SVGAGI. CDR3 length: 14 residues. Trimming took 7 bases from V and 2 from J; bases not matched to a gene: 5. The CDR3 reads CASTRTSGTYEQYF. In DNA, the CDR3 is TGTGCCAGCACCCGGACTAGCGGAACCTACGAGCAGTACTTC.

The gene calls are TRBV7-2 and TRBJ2-5; D might be TRBD2 (5 bases). There are 11 residues in the CDR3. Trimming took 7 bases from V and 5 from J, leaving 8 bases between them. From germline, CDR1 is SGHTA and CDR2 FQGNSA. The CDR3 sequence: CASKKRETQYF. The CDR3 DNA sequence: TGTGCCAGCAAGAAGCGGGAGACCCAGTACTTC. The complete variable domain, with remaining parts taken from reference TRBV7-2 and TRBJ2-5, reads GAGVSQSPSNKVTEKGKDVELRCDPISGHTALYWYRQSLGQGLEFLIYFQGNSAPDKSGLPSDRFSAERTGGSVSTLTIQRTQQEDSAVYLCASKKRETQYFGPGTRLLVL.

The sample holds a few counts of this clonotype. The V gene is TRBV25-1, the J gene TRBJ1-2; no clear D gene. From germline, CDR1 is MGHDK and CDR2 SYGVNS. The ends were cut back, 2 bases at V and 4 bases at J, with 14 bases in the middle. The CDR3 is 15 amino acids. The CDR3 spells CASSENGVPVYGYTF. CDR3 nucleotide sequence: TGTGCCAGCAGTGAAAACGGGGTGCCGGTCTATGGCTACACCTTC.

The chain has TRBV9 and TRBJ2-1, with D maybe TRBD1 (6 bases). This CDR3 comprises 14 residues. V was pared by 8 bases and J by 4 bases, with 16 bases between. Germline assignment: CDR1 SGDLS and CDR2 YYNGEE. CDR3 DNA sequence: TGTGCCAGTAAGAGAGGGGGAGAATACAATGAGCAGTTCTTC. It encodes CASKRGGEYNEQFF.

This CDR3 is CASSKRGLAGGSYNEQFF. CDR3 DNA sequence: TGTGCCAGCAGCAAACGGGGACTAGCGGGGGGGTCCTACAATGAGCAGTTCTTC. This sequence joins TRBV7-3 and TRBJ2-1, with TRBD2 identical over 16 bases. The CDR3 runs 18 residues. The V gene's germline CDR1 is SGHTA and CDR2 FQGTGA. J gave up 1 base and V 5 bases, and 5 bases lay outside the gene matches.

With respect to this clonotype: Germline is not matched at one junction end, which may reflect a read error. V gene TRBV7-9 combines with J gene TRBJ2-5; D gene uncertain. CDR1 and CDR2 from the germline V gene are SEHNR and FQNEAQ (reference sequence). CDR3 length: 14 amino acids. CDR3 loop: CASSSIGVRETQHF. DNA for the CDR3: TGTGCCAGCAGCTCTATTGGGGTCCGAGAGACCCAGCACTTC.

The genes are TRBV12-3 or TRBV12-4 and TRBJ2-1; 7 bases align to TRBD2. The CDR3 is made up of 16 amino acids. J was trimmed by 3 bases and V by 7 bases; bases with no gene match: 12. CDR3 coding DNA: TGTGCCAGCAAAAGGGAGGGCGAGCGGGGCTACAATGAGCAGTTCTTC. Translation: CASKREGERGYNEQFF.

The V and J genes are TRBV12-3 or TRBV12-4 and TRBJ2-1; 13 bases agree with TRBD2. V lost 7 bases and J lost 0; bases outside the gene matches: 18. The CDR3 totals 21 residues. CDR3 sequence: CASTRLGPGLAGPSSYNEQFF. CDR3 in DNA: TGTGCCAGCACCCGTCTGGGGCCGGGACTAGCGGGGCCAAGCTCCTACAATGAGCAGTTCTTC.

CDR3 sequence (DNA): TGCAGTGCTAGAGGGGAAGCTCTGGCGCCCAACGTCCTGACTTTC. Its protein product is CSARGEALAPNVLTF. The genes are TRBV20-1 and TRBJ2-6; the D is unclear. The V gene lost 1 base and the J gene lost 8 bases, with 15 bases spanning the gap. CDR3 length: 15 residues. The germline gives CDR1 DFQATT, CDR2 SNEGSKA (reference sequence).

This clonotype was seen many times. V and J are TRBV7-3 and TRBJ2-4; 11 bases map to TRBD2. The CDR3 is 15 amino acids. Germline-derived CDR1 and CDR2 are SGHTA and FQGTGA. Unmatched junction bases numbered 0, after V lost 1 base and J lost 4 bases. The CDR3 loop reads CASSLRLAGKNIQYF. CDR3 in DNA: TGTGCCAGCAGCTTAAGACTAGCGGGGAAAAACATTCAGTACTTC.

This clonotype was observed many times. The chain joins TRBV2 to TRBJ1-1; the D is unclear. The germline CDR1 and CDR2 sequences are SNHLY and FYNNEI. Trimming took off 4 bases at V and 8 bases at J, with 5 bases between the two ends. The CDR3 loop spans 10 amino acids. CDR3 sequence reads: CASSGHEAFF. The CDR3 DNA reads TGTGCCAGCAGTGGTCACGAAGCTTTCTTT. Using reference TRBV2 and TRBJ1-1 for the parts outside the CDR3, the full variable domain is EPEVTQTPSHQVTQMGQEVILRCVPISNHLYFYWYRQILGQKVEFLVSFYNNEISEKSEIFDDQFSVERPDGSNFTLKIRSTKLEDSAMYFCASSGHEAFFGQGTRLTVV.